Presented here are 11 T cell receptor beta chains from one specimen sequenced in a study of blood T cell repertoires in COVID-19. The table came from immunoSEQ multiplex PCR; TCRdb's copy has only in-frame clones and leaves some out. The sample comprises about 330,000 clones, 87% of which are singletons, and roughly 5.2% rests with the top ten. The sequenced sample was PBMCs or T cells enriched from blood (not recorded which). All receptors come from a woman in her 30s who had recovered from COVID-19.

The chain recombines TRBV13 with TRBJ2-7; 7 nucleotides match TRBD1. There are 14 residues in the CDR3. Germline V CDR1 and CDR2: PRHDT, FYEKMQ (reference sequence). Trimming cost V 0 bases and J 5 bases; bases outside gene matches: 4. CDR3: CASSLGQGRDEQYF. The CDR3 DNA reads TGTGCCAGCAGCTTAGGACAGGGGCGTGACGAGCAGTACTTC.

In this sample, this clone turned up a few times. The chain recombines TRBV9 with TRBJ1-1; no clear D. V lost 3 bases and J lost 2, with 11 bases in between. This CDR3 contains 14 residues. CDR1 SGDLS and CDR2 YYNGEE come from the germline V gene. The CDR3 loop reads CASSAQASNTEAFF. CDR3 DNA sequence: TGTGCCAGCAGCGCCCAGGCGTCTAACACTGAAGCTTTCTTT.

J is TRBJ2-7 and V is TRBV13, with a tentative D call TRBD2 (5 bases). In germline, CDR1 is PRHDT, CDR2 FYEKMQ (reference sequence). V shed 5 bases and J shed 3 bases, with 11 bases lying between them. The CDR3 is made up of 13 amino acids. The CDR3 DNA reads TGTGCCAGCAGCGTCGGAGGTGGCTACGAGCAGTACTTC. Protein sequence: CASSVGGGYEQYF.

V gene TRBV5-1 combines with J gene TRBJ2-7; TRBD1 agrees at 8 bases. J was trimmed by 5 bases and V by 4 bases; bases with no gene match: 11. CDR1 SGHRS and CDR2 YFSETQ come from the germline V gene. The CDR3 totals 15 residues. The CDR3 nucleotides read TGCGCCAGCAGCAGCTCACAGGGGGGCGAAAACGAGCAGTACTTC. This gives the protein CASSSSQGGENEQYF.

This sequence joins TRBV11-3 and TRBJ1-3; the match to TRBD1 covers 9 bases. Germline lookup yields CDR1 SGHNT and CDR2 YENEEA. The CDR3 is made up of 15 amino acids. Losses at the gene ends were 4 bases for V and 2 bases for J; bases not matched to a gene: 3. Here the CDR3 reads CASSSGQGTGNTIYF. The CDR3 DNA follows: TGTGCCAGCAGCTCAGGACAGGGGACTGGAAACACCATATATTTT.

J is TRBJ1-2 and V is TRBV9; no definite D call. Trimming removed 0 bases at V and 4 bases at J, with 7 bases between. CDR1 is SGDLS and CDR2 is YYNGEE in the germline V gene. The CDR3 is 13 amino acids. This CDR3 reads CASSVEPSYGYTF. The DNA for the CDR3 is TGTGCCAGCAGCGTAGAGCCTTCCTATGGCTACACCTTC.

The V call is TRBV5-4, the J call TRBJ2-1; no definite D call. Between the trimmed V and J ends, which lost 1 base and 2 bases, there was a span of 13 bases. The germline gives CDR1 SGHNT, CDR2 YYREEE (reference sequence). The CDR3 covers 16 residues. The CDR3 loop reads CASSLSGVITYNEQFF. CDR3 coding DNA: TGTGCCAGCAGCTTGTCAGGTGTCATCACCTACAATGAGCAGTTCTTC.

In DNA form, the CDR3 reads TGTGCCAGTATGGTGCGAGGGAAGGGCAATCAGCCCCAGCATTTT. This gives the protein CASMVRGKGNQPQHF. This chain uses TRBV19 with TRBJ1-5, with no clear D. Germline V gene data show CDR1 as LNHDA and CDR2 as SQIVND (reference sequence). Trimming removed 7 bases at V and 2 bases at J, with 15 bases between. The CDR3 totals 15 residues.

The rearrangement links TRBV3-1 (or the pseudogene TRBV3-2) to TRBJ1-6, with 7 bases lining up with TRBD1. The CDR3 runs to 15 residues. Trimming took 1 base from V and 9 from J; bases not matched to a gene: 6. Germline lookup yields CDR1 LGHDT and CDR2 YNNKEL (reference sequence). CDR3 DNA: TGTGCCAGCAGCCAAGGGGACAGAGAAGTTTCACCCCTCCACTTT. This encodes CASSQGDREVSPLHF.

This sequence joins TRBV5-1 and TRBJ2-2; 7 bases are a match to TRBD1. Germline V gives CDR1 SGHRS, CDR2 YFSETQ. Trimming took 4 bases from V and 1 from J; bases not matched to a gene: 4. The CDR3 spans 15 residues. In DNA form, the CDR3 reads TGCGCCAGCAGCGCCGACAGGGTGAACACCGGGGAGCTGTTTTTT. Residues: CASSADRVNTGELFF.

The chain couples TRBV9 to TRBJ2-2, with D possibly matching TRBD2 (5 bases). This CDR3 is built from 16 residues. The germline V gene encodes CDR1 SGDLS and CDR2 YYNGEE. V lost 0 bases and J 6 bases, leaving 15 bases between the germline ends. Here the CDR3 reads CASSVGVGRYSGELFF. The CDR3 DNA reads as TGTGCCAGCAGCGTAGGGGTAGGGAGATATTCCGGGGAGCTGTTTTTT.